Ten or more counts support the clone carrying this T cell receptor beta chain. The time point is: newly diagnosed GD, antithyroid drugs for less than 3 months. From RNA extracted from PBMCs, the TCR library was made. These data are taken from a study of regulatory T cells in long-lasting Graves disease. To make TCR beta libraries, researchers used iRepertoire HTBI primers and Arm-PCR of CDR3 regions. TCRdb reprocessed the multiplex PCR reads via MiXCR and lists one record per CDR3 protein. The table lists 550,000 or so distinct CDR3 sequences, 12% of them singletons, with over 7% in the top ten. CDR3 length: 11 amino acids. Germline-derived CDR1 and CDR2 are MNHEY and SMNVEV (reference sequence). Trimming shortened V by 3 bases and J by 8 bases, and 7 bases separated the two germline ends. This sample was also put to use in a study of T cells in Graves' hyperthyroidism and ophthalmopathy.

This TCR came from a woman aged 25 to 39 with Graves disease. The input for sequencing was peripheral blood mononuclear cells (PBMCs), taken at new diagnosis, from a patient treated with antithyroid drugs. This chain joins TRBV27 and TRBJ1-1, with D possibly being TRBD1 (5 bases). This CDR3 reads CASSFSGEAFF. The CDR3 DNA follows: TGTGCCAGCAGTTTTTCAGGGGAAGCTTTCTTT.